The 6 T cell receptor beta chains in this list originate from one sample, sequenced in a study of blood T cell repertoires in COVID-19. Here immunoSEQ multiplex PCR was the method, and the copy in TCRdb shows in-frame clones only, minus some. The sample lists roughly 400,000 clones; around 92% were seen once. The sequencing sample was made of PBMCs or T cells enriched from blood (not recorded which). These receptors all come from a woman aged 25 to 39 who had recovered from COVID-19.

This clone has just a few counts. This chain uses TRBV5-5 with TRBJ2-1, with TRBD1 matching 9 bases. The germline gives CDR1 SGHKS, CDR2 YYEKEE (reference sequence). V lost 0 bases and J lost 13; bases outside the gene matches: 8. The CDR3 consists of 14 residues. DNA of the CDR3: TGTGCCAGCAGCTTGGCCGGGACAGGGAAGGATCAGTTCTTC. It translates to CASSLAGTGKDQFF.

The chain has TRBV10-3 and TRBJ1-3, with a weak D call TRBD1 (5 bases). Trimming pared 11 bases from V and 0 bases from J, leaving 8 bases between. The CDR3 totals 12 residues. Germline lookup yields CDR1 ENHRY and CDR2 SYGVKD. The CDR3 coding sequence is TGTGCCGCCGGGGGCTCTGGAAACACCATATATTTT. Its protein product is CAAGGSGNTIYF.

This rearrangement joins TRBV5-1 to TRBJ1-1; D call uncertain. Trimming removed 0 bases from V and 0 bases from J, with 12 bases in between. Germline CDR1 reads SGHRS; CDR2 reads YFSETQ. The CDR3 is made up of 16 amino acids. This chain's CDR3 is CASSLVGDGVNTEAFF. The CDR3 coding sequence is TGCGCCAGCAGCTTGGTGGGTGACGGGGTGAACACTGAAGCTTTCTTT.

The chain is built from TRBV27 and TRBJ1-4, with 7 positions matching TRBD1. The V gene's germline CDR1 is MNHEY and CDR2 SMNVEV (reference sequence). The junction had 6 bases not matched to a gene; V was cut back by 7 bases and J by 7 bases. The CDR3 totals 13 residues. The CDR3 region has the DNA TGTGCCAGCAAACAGGGGTACACTGAAAAACTGTTTTTT. Translation: CASKQGYTEKLFF. Complete variable domain (other parts from reference TRBV27 and TRBJ1-4): EAQVTQNPRYLITVTGKKLTVTCSQNMNHEYMSWYRQDPGLGLRQIYYSMNVEVTDKGDVPEGYKVSRKEKRNFPLILESPSPNQTSLYFCASKQGYTEKLFFGSGTQLSVL.

The chain has TRBV28 and TRBJ2-1, with TRBD2 matching 14 bases. There are 16 residues in the CDR3. The V gene end was trimmed by 10 bases and the J gene end by 8 bases; junction bases not matched to a gene: 13. Looked up from germline, CDR1 is MDHEN and CDR2 is SYDVKM. CDR3 in amino acids: CATLQRLAGGVDEQFF. In DNA form, the CDR3 reads TGTGCCACCCTCCAGCGACTAGCGGGAGGGGTAGATGAGCAGTTCTTC.

V usage is TRBV28 and J usage is TRBJ1-3; weak D call: TRBD1 (6 bases). Per germline, CDR1 MDHEN and CDR2 SYDVKM. The CDR3 is 14 amino acids. Trimming pared 7 bases from V and 0 bases from J, leaving 10 bases between. The CDR3 region is CASKDSYSGNTIYF. The CDR3 coding sequence is TGTGCCAGCAAGGACAGCTACTCTGGAAACACCATATATTTT.